This TCR beta chain comes out of a study of control samples from healthy donors and cancer patients. CDR1 and CDR2 from the germline V gene are MGHRA and YSYEKL. The J segment lost 8 bases and the V segment lost 3 bases, leaving 7 bases of the junction unmatched. This CDR3 is built from 15 residues. Clones were sequenced by immunoSEQ multiplex PCR, and TCRdb holds only the in-frame ones, with some missing. The table includes 80,000 or so clones, about 92% detected once. Source material: blood. The TCR sequence derives from a woman in her sixties or seventies in good health. The chain recombines TRBV4-1 with TRBJ1-6; 7 bases match TRBD1. This chain's CDR3 is CASSQADREDSPLHF. The CDR3 region has the DNA TGCGCCAGCAGCCAGGCAGACAGGGAAGATTCACCCCTCCACTTT.